This T cell receptor beta chain came from a study of cytomegalovirus exposure and HLA in healthy donors. On the study more broadly: Out of approximately 170 million T cells, an earlier analysis found 117 million unique TCR beta sequences in total.

A remark on this clone: The antigen remains undetermined.

The germline gives CDR1 ENHRY, CDR2 SYGVKD. The ends lost 10 bases at V and 5 bases at J; junction bases unmatched: 17. This CDR3 has 15 amino acids. Study results and limitations: Earlier analysis found most TCR beta V segments productive about 87% or about 30% of the time. Specific recognition of CMV antigens was confirmed in vitro for a few chains (all CMV-associated).

This PCR relied on a set of 60 Vbeta primers and 13 Jbeta primers. The protocol was immunoSEQ multiplex PCR, while the TCRdb copy is restricted to in-frame clones and leaves out a portion. This sample has 200,000 to 300,000 clones, with approximately 80% found just once. The sequence came from a woman in her sixties or seventies in good health and CMV-seropositive. The chain has TRBV10-3 and TRBJ2-7, with 7 positions matching TRBD2. Sequenced material: PBMCs. The CDR3 region has the DNA TGTGCCACCGCCCGCGGGGGAGTCAGTAATGACGAGCAGTACTTC. Its protein is CATARGGVSNDEQYF.